A single sample gave rise to the 27 T cell receptor beta chains below, sequenced in a study of glioma-infiltrating T cells. TCR alpha and beta CDR3 regions were amplified from RNA using iRepertoire nested multiplex PCR. One entry per CDR3 protein results from TCRdb running MiXCR on the multiplex PCR reads. The table lists 100,000 to 150,000 distinct CDR3 sequences, 24% of them singletons. Sequenced: glioma tissue, nonneoplastic brain tissue, or PBMCs (not recorded which). Source of these receptors: a human donor with low-grade glioma or glioblastoma, undergoing nonglioma brain surgery, or in good health (not recorded which).

This chain uses TRBV5-1 with TRBJ1-1; perhaps TRBD1 as D (5 bases). V shed 0 bases and J shed 4 bases, with 10 bases lying between them. Germline lookup yields CDR1 SGHRS and CDR2 YFSETQ. This CDR3 contains 14 residues. CDR3 residues: CASSLDGGVTEAFF. DNA of the CDR3: TGCGCCAGCAGCTTGGACGGGGGGGTCACTGAAGCTTTCTTT.

The sample holds a few counts of this clonotype. V and J are TRBV25-1 and TRBJ2-2; 9 bases agree with TRBD1. Germline CDR1 is MGHDK and CDR2 is SYGVNS. With V trimmed by 8 bases and J by 3 bases, 10 bases remained unmatched. The CDR3 spans 16 residues. The CDR3 here is CASGIGQGSYTGELFF. The CDR3 region has the DNA TGTGCCAGCGGCATAGGACAGGGGTCATACACCGGGGAGCTGTTTTTT.

This clonotype was seen at least ten times. The chain carries TRBV7-9 and TRBJ2-2; 7 positions match TRBD1. This CDR3 has 15 residues. Trimming cost V 6 bases and J 3 bases; bases outside gene matches: 7. The V gene's germline CDR1 is SEHNR and CDR2 FQNEAQ (reference sequence). DNA of the CDR3: TGTGCCAGCAGTTTGGACAGGCCGGACACCGGGGAGCTGTTTTTT. Protein sequence: CASSLDRPDTGELFF.

In this sample, this clonotype turned up a few times. The rearrangement links TRBV7-2 to TRBJ2-7, with D perhaps being TRBD1 or TRBD2 (6 bases each). This CDR3 has 15 amino acids. Trimming shortened V by 1 base and J by 0 bases, and 10 bases separated the two germline ends. Germline CDR1 is SGHTA and CDR2 is FQGNSA. CDR3 bases: TGTGCCAGCAGCTTAGTCGGGGGCGCCTCCTACGAGCAGTACGTC. This encodes CASSLVGGASYEQYV.

DNA for the CDR3: TGTGCCAGCAGTGAAGCCGGCCGACTGAACACTGAAGCTTTCTTT. Amino acids: CASSEAGRLNTEAFF. V gene TRBV2 combines with J gene TRBJ1-1; D remains ambiguous. Germline V CDR1 and CDR2: SNHLY, FYNNEI. CDR3 length equals 15 residues. The V gene lost 0 bases and the J gene lost 0 bases, with 8 bases spanning the gap.

The chain links TRBV27 to TRBJ2-7; D is possibly TRBD1 or TRBD2 (7 bases each). Germline assignment: CDR1 MNHEY and CDR2 SMNVEV (reference sequence). The length of the CDR3 is 14 residues. Trimming shortened V by 3 bases and J by 6 bases, and 15 bases separated the two germline ends. CDR3 DNA sequence: TGTGCCAGCAGTTTGGGAGGGGGCGCGATCGAGCAGTACGTC. Translating it yields CASSLGGGAIEQYV.

There are many counts of this clonotype. The V call is TRBV6-1, the J call TRBJ2-1; the D is unclear. The V end lost 6 bases, the J end lost 5 bases, and 5 bases lay between the germline ends. Germline V lookup: CDR1 MNHNS, CDR2 SASEGT. The CDR3 sequence is 11 residues long. The CDR3 loop reads CASRGNNEQFF. The CDR3 nucleotides are TGTGCCAGCAGAGGGAACAATGAGCAGTTCTTC.

The chain has TRBV19 and TRBJ2-3; no definite D call. The CDR3 has 12 amino acids. Deletions cut 4 bases from V and 6 bases from J, with 8 bases between. Germline V CDR1 and CDR2: LNHDA, SQIVND (reference sequence). CDR3 loop: CASSTNADTQYF. CDR3 DNA: TGTGCCAGTAGTACGAATGCGGATACGCAGTATTTT.

This clonotype was seen repeatedly, ten times or more. This rearrangement joins TRBV7-2 to TRBJ1-1; D is unresolved. Trimming cost V 5 bases and J 1 base, with 8 bases left between them. Germline-derived CDR1 and CDR2 are SGHTA and FQGNSA. The length of the CDR3 is 13 residues. The CDR3 DNA sequence: TGTGCCAGCAGCCAATTTCAGAACACTGAAGCTTTCTTT. Amino acids: CASSQFQNTEAFF.

As regards this clonotype: With a much larger clone just one base away, this may be a read error. J is TRBJ1-1 and V is TRBV20-1; weak D call: TRBD1 (5 bases). V shed 6 bases and J shed 4 bases, with 15 bases lying between them. The CDR3 spans 13 residues. Germline V gives CDR1 DFQATT, CDR2 SNEGSKA (reference sequence). The CDR3 region has the DNA TGCAGTGCCCCGGACGGGGCGATCACTGAAGCTTTCTTT. This encodes CSAPDGAITEAFF.

This clonotype was recorded only once. The CDR3 protein is CASSPGGSRQETQYF. In nucleotides, the CDR3 is TGTGCCAGCAGTCCAGGGGGTTCCCGCCAAGAGACCCAGTACTTC. The chain joins TRBV12-3 or TRBV12-4 to TRBJ2-5, with TRBD1 identical over 7 bases. J gave up 1 base and V 5 bases, and 7 bases lay outside the gene matches. The CDR3 length is 15 residues.

J is TRBJ2-5 and V is TRBV7-9; D may correspond to TRBD1 or TRBD2 (5 bases each). Germline lookup yields CDR1 SEHNR and CDR2 FQNEAQ (reference sequence). This CDR3 is 16 amino acids long. Trimming took 5 bases from V and 0 from J, leaving 16 bases between them. The CDR3 nucleotides read TGTGCCAGCAGCCCCCCCGTGGGGGAGTACCAAGAGACCCAGTACTTC. It translates to CASSPPVGEYQETQYF. Using reference TRBV7-9 and TRBJ2-5 for the parts outside the CDR3, the full variable domain is DTGVSQNPRHKITKRGQNVTFRCDPISEHNRLYWYRQTLGQGPEFLTYFQNEAQLEKSRLLSDRFSAERPKGSFSTLEIQRTEQGDSAMYLCASSPPVGEYQETQYFGPGTRLLVL.

This clonotype was seen a few times. The chain uses TRBV5-4 and TRBJ2-3; 8 bases match TRBD1. CDR1 and CDR2 (germline): SGHNT, YYREEE (reference sequence). This CDR3 has 16 residues. V lost 5 bases, J lost 1 base, and 9 bases stayed unmatched. CDR3 region: CASSPGQGWGTDTQYF. CDR3 nucleotide sequence: TGTGCCAGCAGTCCCGGACAGGGATGGGGCACAGATACGCAGTATTTT.

In its sample, this clonotype was seen a few times. The rearrangement joins TRBV2 to TRBJ2-5; TRBD1 or TRBD2 may be the D gene (5 bases each). This CDR3 is 13 amino acids long. V shed 7 bases and J shed 1 base, with 10 bases lying between them. From germline, CDR1 is SNHLY and CDR2 FYNNEI. The CDR3 DNA sequence: TGTGCCAGCACGGGACCAACCCAAGAGACCCAGTACTTC. It specifies CASTGPTQETQYF.

The chain has TRBV7-2 and TRBJ1-5, with D possibly TRBD1 on 5 matching bases. V was trimmed by 0 bases and J by 11 bases, leaving 8 bases between them. Germline values: CDR1 SGHTA, CDR2 FQGNSA. The CDR3 is 12 residues long. The CDR3 nucleotides are TGTGCCAGCAGCTTAGCGGGGGAGACCCAGCATTTT. Translation gives CASSLAGETQHF.

The chain carries TRBV12-3 or TRBV12-4 and TRBJ2-5; D gene uncertain. This CDR3 is 14 amino acids long. V lost 2 bases and J 7 bases, leaving 14 bases between the germline ends. CDR3 DNA sequence: TGTGCCAGCAGTTTAATGCCTGTGAAGGGGACCCAGTACTTC. Translation: CASSLMPVKGTQYF.

A word on this clonotype: Being one base from a much bigger clone, this may be a read error. The gene calls are TRBV4-1 and TRBJ2-3; D might be TRBD2 (5 bases). The CDR3 spans 15 residues. Trimming stripped 4 bases from V and 4 bases from J, with 15 bases between. Looked up from germline, CDR1 is MGHRA and CDR2 is YSYEKL. DNA for the CDR3: TGCGCCAGCAGCCCCTACGGGGATCGCCCAGATACGCAGTATTTT. This translates into CASSPYGDRPDTQYF.

This clonotype was counted many times. The chain combines TRBV28 with TRBJ1-5; D is uncertain. CDR3 length: 17 amino acids. CDR1 and CDR2 from the germline V gene are MDHEN and SYDVKM. V was clipped by 6 bases and J by 1 base, with 19 bases between them. As DNA, the CDR3 is TGTGCCAGCAGACCCCCCTCATCAATGGGGAGCAATCAGCCCCAGCATTTT. Amino acid sequence: CASRPPSSMGSNQPQHF.

The V and J genes are TRBV7-6 and TRBJ2-5; the D gene is possibly TRBD1 (6 bases). This CDR3 spans 13 amino acids. With 2 bases removed from V and 4 bases from J, the gap between germline ends came to 8 bases. The V gene's germline CDR1 is SGHVS and CDR2 FNYEAQ. CDR3 loop: CASSLSGVETQYF. The CDR3 DNA reads as TGTGCCAGCAGCTTATCAGGGGTAGAGACCCAGTACTTC.

The chain carries TRBV20-1 and TRBJ2-5; 7 bases match TRBD2. Germline values: CDR1 DFQATT, CDR2 SNEGSKA (reference sequence). Trimming took 6 bases from V and 5 from J; bases not matched to a gene: 18. There are 16 residues in the CDR3. In nucleotides, the CDR3 is TGCAGTGCCCGGCCGCAGCGGGGAACCCCTGAGGAGACCCAGTACTTC. As protein: CSARPQRGTPEETQYF.

This chain uses TRBV25-1 with TRBJ1-6; the D is unclear. Germline V gives CDR1 MGHDK, CDR2 SYGVNS. The CDR3 extends over 13 amino acids. V lost 11 bases, J lost 6 bases, and 14 bases lay in between. CDR3 sequence reads: CARPLNSNSPLHF. DNA for the CDR3: TGTGCCCGCCCGCTAAACAGTAATTCACCCCTCCACTTT.

At least ten counts were recorded for this clonotype. This chain connects TRBV5-1 to TRBJ2-3; 11 positions match TRBD2. The CDR3 loop spans 16 amino acids. The germline gives CDR1 SGHRS, CDR2 YFSETQ. J was trimmed by 1 base and V by 4 bases; bases with no gene match: 5. CDR3 in DNA: TGCGCCAGCAGCCCTACACTAGCGGGGGGCACAGATACGCAGTATTTT. This sequence encodes CASSPTLAGGTDTQYF.

This clonotype was detected a few times. The chain carries TRBV20-1 and TRBJ1-5; TRBD1 is a possible D gene (5 bases). Looked up from germline, CDR1 is DFQATT and CDR2 is SNEGSKA (reference sequence). V was pared by 2 bases and J by 3 bases, with 17 bases between. There are 16 residues in the CDR3. The CDR3 loop is CSARPPLGDPNQPQHF. CDR3 DNA: TGCAGTGCTAGACCTCCTCTGGGGGACCCCAATCAGCCCCAGCATTTT.

A note on this clonotype: The germline gene is not matched at one end of the junction; a read error may be the cause. The chain's CDR3 is CTVTSAQGTQYF. The CDR3 DNA reads TGCACCGTGACTAGCGCCCAAGGGACCCAGTACTTC. The rearrangement uses TRBV29-1 and TRBJ2-5; 8 bases are shared with TRBD2. Germline CDR1 is SQVTM and CDR2 is ANQGSEA. The CDR3 extends over 12 amino acids.

This clonotype was seen a few times. The V and J genes are TRBV7-9 and TRBJ1-5; possible D gene TRBD1, 6 bases. This CDR3 is 13 amino acids long. Deletions cut 6 bases from V and 3 bases from J, with 9 bases between. Per the germline V gene, CDR1 is SEHNR and CDR2 is FQNEAQ (reference sequence). The CDR3, as DNA: TGTGCCAGCAGGGGACAACCCAATCAGCCCCAGCATTTT. Encoded protein: CASRGQPNQPQHF.

As to this clonotype: Its ends do not fully match the called genes, so a read error is possible. V is TRBV6-2 or TRBV6-3 and J is TRBJ2-2; D is tentatively TRBD1 or TRBD2 (5 bases each). Germline CDR1 and CDR2: MNHEY and SVGEGT. The CDR3 sequence is 16 residues long. Here the CDR3 DNA reads TGTGCCACCAGTGACCCGCCCGGGGCCCACACCGGGCAGCTGTTTTTT. Its protein is CATSDPPGAHTGQLFF.

At least ten counts were recorded for this clonotype. The chain has TRBV7-6 and TRBJ2-2; tentatively, D is TRBD1 (6 bases). CDR3 length: 16 amino acids. CDR1 SGHVS and CDR2 FNYEAQ come from the germline V gene. V gave up 2 bases and J gave up 0 bases, with 10 bases separating them. CDR3 loop: CASSLRRQANTGELFF. CDR3 in DNA: TGTGCCAGCAGCTTAAGGAGACAGGCGAACACCGGGGAGCTGTTTTTT.